This T cell receptor beta chain was captured by sequencing in a study of blood T cell repertoires in COVID-19. This CDR3 has 14 residues. The V gene lost 1 base and the J gene lost 1 base, with 7 bases spanning the gap. CDR1 SEHNR and CDR2 FQNEAQ come from the germline V gene (reference sequence). Some clones are missing from TCRdb's copy, which holds only in-frame ones; the method was immunoSEQ multiplex PCR. The sample carries around 190,000 clones, approximately 85% recorded once. This sequence was found in a woman aged 80 or over with acute or convalescent COVID-19. The chain links TRBV7-9 to TRBJ1-2; D is undetermined. The sample consisted of peripheral blood. The CDR3 reads CASSLGQNNYGYTF. The CDR3 coding sequence is TGTGCCAGCAGCTTAGGCCAGAATAACTATGGCTACACCTTC.